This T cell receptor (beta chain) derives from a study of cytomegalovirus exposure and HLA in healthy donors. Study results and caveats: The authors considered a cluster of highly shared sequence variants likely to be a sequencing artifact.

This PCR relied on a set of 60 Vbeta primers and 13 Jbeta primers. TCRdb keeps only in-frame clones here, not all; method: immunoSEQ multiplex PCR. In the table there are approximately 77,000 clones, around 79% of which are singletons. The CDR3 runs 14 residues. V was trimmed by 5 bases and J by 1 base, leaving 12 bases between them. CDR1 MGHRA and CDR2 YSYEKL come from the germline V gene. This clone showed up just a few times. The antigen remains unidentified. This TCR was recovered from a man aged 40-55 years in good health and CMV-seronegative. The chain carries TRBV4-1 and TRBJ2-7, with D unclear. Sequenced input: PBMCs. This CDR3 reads CASSVTTVSYEQYF. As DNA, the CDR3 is TGCGCCAGCAGCGTAACAACAGTGTCCTACGAGCAGTACTTC.